This T cell receptor beta chain was sequenced for a study of T cell responses to AZD1222 COVID-19 vaccine. Sequencing used immunoSEQ multiplex PCR; TCRdb keeps in-frame clones, though not all of them. The repertoire holds some 160,000 clones, with approximately 90% as singletons. The sequence was collected from an adult who received the AZD1222 COVID-19 vaccine. The sequenced sample was peripheral blood, obtained 28 days after the second AZD1222 dose.

Here the CDR3 DNA reads TGTGCCTCCAAGGAGGGCGCGGGCACTGAAGCTTTCTTT. This sequence encodes CASKEGAGTEAFF. This rearrangement joins TRBV6-5 to TRBJ1-1, with D unclear. CDR1 MNHEY and CDR2 SVGAGI come from the germline V gene. The V end lost 11 bases, the J end lost 4 bases, and 17 bases lay between the germline ends. This CDR3 is 13 amino acids long.